These 30 T cell receptor beta chains were sequenced from one sample in a study of T cells in Graves' hyperthyroidism and ophthalmopathy. What was amplified from RNA transcripts were TCR beta CDR3 regions. The HTBI primer set drove a first-round RT-PCR of the TCR CDR3. Using its own MiXCR run on the multiplex PCR reads, TCRdb lists one record per CDR3 protein. The sample consists of around 660,000 distinct CDR3 sequences, just under 45% of them appearing once. The sample consisted of peripheral blood or thyroid tissue (not recorded which). The receptors come from an adult man with Graves' disease, either hyperthyroidism or ophthalmopathy (not recorded which).

The V call is TRBV12-3 or TRBV12-4, the J call TRBJ1-3; D ambiguous. The CDR3 covers 14 residues. Trimming took off 6 bases at V and 4 bases at J, with 13 bases between the two ends. The CDR3 is CASSPGVRGNTIYF. In DNA, the CDR3 is TGTGCCAGCAGCCCCGGAGTGCGGGGAAACACCATATATTTT.

In its sample, this clonotype was seen a few times. The rearrangement uses TRBV7-9 and TRBJ2-5; the D is unclear. This CDR3 comprises 16 residues. From germline, CDR1 is SEHNR and CDR2 FQNEAQ (reference sequence). Trimming stripped 4 bases from V and 2 bases from J, with 17 bases between. CDR3 region: CASSWPSLHGQETQYF. Written as DNA, the CDR3 is TGTGCCAGCAGCTGGCCCTCCTTACATGGTCAAGAGACCCAGTACTTC.

The chain joins TRBV27 to TRBJ1-1; 8 bases agree with TRBD1. The CDR3 runs to 15 residues. The J segment lost 4 bases and the V segment lost 0 bases, leaving 4 bases of the junction unmatched. The germline V gene encodes CDR1 MNHEY and CDR2 SMNVEV (reference sequence). CDR3 sequence (DNA): TGTGCCAGCAGTTTATCCGGACAGGGTTCCACTGAAGCTTTCTTT. Amino acid sequence: CASSLSGQGSTEAFF.

The chain carries TRBV15 and TRBJ1-5; D uncertain. V lost 3 bases and J lost 0, with 12 bases in between. Germline CDR1 LNHNV, CDR2 YYDKDF (reference sequence). The CDR3 is 16 residues long. The DNA for the CDR3 is TGTGCCACCAGCAGCCTTGGAACCCATAGCAATCAGCCCCAGCATTTT. Its protein product is CATSSLGTHSNQPQHF.

The V call is TRBV24-1, the J call TRBJ2-1; no clear D. V shed 2 bases and J shed 10 bases, with 5 bases lying between them. Germline lookup yields CDR1 KGHDR and CDR2 SFDVKD. This CDR3 contains 11 residues. In DNA, the CDR3 is TGTGCCACCAGTGATTCAGAGGAGCAGTTCTTC. Translated, it gives CATSDSEEQFF.

At least ten counts were recorded for this clonotype. The chain has TRBV14 and TRBJ2-5; D unresolved. Trimming removed 2 bases at V and 1 base at J, with 5 bases between. The CDR3 loop spans 13 amino acids. Looked up from germline, CDR1 is SGHDN and CDR2 is FVKESK. Here the CDR3 reads CASSQQFQETQYF. In DNA, the CDR3 is TGTGCCAGCAGCCAACAGTTCCAAGAGACCCAGTACTTC.

This clonotype was observed many times. The chain recombines TRBV29-1 with TRBJ1-1; 9 nucleotides align to TRBD1. CDR1 and CDR2 from the germline V gene are SQVTM and ANQGSEA. V trimming: 7 bases; J trimming: 14 bases; junction bases outside the gene matches: 8. The CDR3 is 10 residues long. The CDR3 DNA sequence: TGCAGCGCGCCGGACAGGGGCCGCTTCTTT. Protein sequence: CSAPDRGRFF.

The V and J genes are TRBV2 and TRBJ1-5; D is uncertain. The germline V gene has CDR1 SNHLY and CDR2 FYNNEI. Trimming removed 8 bases at V and 6 bases at J, with 11 bases between. The CDR3 covers 12 residues. The CDR3: CASQQAAQPQHF. For the CDR3, the DNA is TGTGCCAGCCAGCAGGCCGCTCAGCCCCAGCATTTT.

This clonotype was counted only a few times. The chain has TRBV9 and TRBJ1-2; the match to TRBD1 covers 8 bases. Looked up from germline, CDR1 is SGDLS and CDR2 is YYNGEE. V shed 3 bases and J 6 bases; nucleotides not matched to a gene: 7. The CDR3 contains 14 residues. DNA for the CDR3: TGTGCCAGCAGCGAGATGACAGGGGCGGATGGCTACACCTTC. Its translation: CASSEMTGADGYTF.

In its sample, this clonotype was seen once. This may arise from a read error, as a much more abundant clone is one base away. The CDR3 DNA follows: TGCAGCGTTGAAGCGGCAGGGGGCGCCCAAGAGACCCAGTACTTC. This encodes CSVEAAGGAQETQYF. V usage is TRBV29-1 and J usage is TRBJ2-5; 8 bases are a match to TRBD1. Germline values: CDR1 SQVTM, CDR2 ANQGSEA. V gave up 1 base and J gave up 1 base; unmatched junction bases: 5. The CDR3 runs 15 residues.

This clonotype was counted between two and nine times. The chain recombines TRBV2 with TRBJ1-6; D perhaps matches TRBD1 (5 bases). The CDR3 extends over 17 amino acids. Germline assignment: CDR1 SNHLY and CDR2 FYNNEI. The ends were cut back, 0 bases at V and 2 bases at J, with 11 bases in the middle. CDR3 in DNA: TGTGCCAGCAGTGAAGCGCCAGGGAGCGCCTATAATTCACCCCTCCACTTT. Its translation: CASSEAPGSAYNSPLHF.

The rearrangement links TRBV7-3 to TRBJ2-6, with TRBD1 matching over 8 bases. The CDR3 length is 17 residues. V shed 2 bases, J shed 0 bases, and the junction held 3 bases outside the gene matches. Germline lookup yields CDR1 SGHTA and CDR2 FQGTGA. DNA of the CDR3: TGTGCCAGCAGCTTATGGACAGGGCCCTCTGGGGCCAACGTCCTGACTTTC. Amino acids: CASSLWTGPSGANVLTF.

This clonotype was counted a few times. The genes are TRBV20-1 and TRBJ2-7; D is possibly TRBD1 (5 bases). The CDR3 covers 13 residues. Germline CDR1 DFQATT, CDR2 SNEGSKA (reference sequence). Trimming removed 5 bases from V and 7 bases from J, with 18 bases in between. The CDR3 DNA follows: TGCAGTGCTTCTAGGGGTTTTCAGATGGAGCAGTACTTC. Amino acids: CSASRGFQMEQYF.

This chain joins TRBV29-1 and TRBJ1-6, with TRBD1 as a possible D gene (6 bases). Germline CDR1 and CDR2: SQVTM and ANQGSEA. This CDR3 has 13 amino acids. The V end lost 0 bases, the J end lost 10 bases, and 10 bases lay between the germline ends. CDR3 region: CSVEEGAGSPLHF. The DNA of the CDR3 is TGCAGCGTTGAAGAGGGGGCTGGATCACCCCTCCACTTT.

The genes are TRBV7-8 and TRBJ1-6, with 8 bases matching TRBD1. This CDR3 is built from 16 residues. Per germline, CDR1 SGHVS and CDR2 FQNEAQ. V lost 3 bases, J lost 5 bases, and 6 bases stayed unmatched. CDR3 protein: CASSFPGTGDNSPLHF. The CDR3 region has the DNA TGTGCCAGCAGCTTCCCCGGGACAGGTGATAATTCACCCCTCCACTTT.

The J gene is TRBJ2-5, the V gene TRBV20-1, with D tentatively TRBD2 (6 bases). This CDR3 has 13 residues. Germline CDR1 reads DFQATT; CDR2 reads SNEGSKA (reference sequence). The V end was cut by 4 bases, the J end by 5 bases, with 14 bases between. CDR3 in amino acids: CSANRGGGETQYF. CDR3 bases: TGCAGTGCTAATCGGGGAGGAGGGGAGACCCAGTACTTC.

In its sample, this clonotype was seen a few times. The rearrangement links TRBV6-5 to TRBJ1-2; no clear D gene. This CDR3 region has 13 residues. Germline CDR1 and CDR2: MNHEY and SVGAGI. Trimming removed 5 bases from V and 4 bases from J, with 11 bases in between. CDR3 in amino acids: CASSKTVSYGYTF. In nucleotides, the CDR3 is TGTGCCAGCAGTAAAACAGTATCCTATGGCTACACCTTC.

This clonotype was counted only a few times. The rearrangement links TRBV3-1 to TRBJ1-5; D gene uncertain. CDR3 length equals 15 residues. Trimming left V 1 base short and J 8 bases short, with 15 bases between. Germline CDR1 and CDR2: LGHDT and YNNKEL (reference sequence). Here the CDR3 reads CASSQVKSKCEPQHF. CDR3 in DNA: TGTGCCAGCAGCCAAGTGAAAAGTAAATGCGAGCCCCAGCATTTT.

Only a few counts were recorded for this clonotype. The chain combines TRBV29-1 with TRBJ2-3, with a possible D match to TRBD1 (5 bases). This CDR3 region has 13 residues. Trimming stripped 4 bases from V and 1 base from J, with 9 bases between. Germline V gene data show CDR1 as SQVTM and CDR2 as ANQGSEA. CDR3: CSVGGVRTDTQYF. CDR3 nucleotide sequence: TGCAGCGTTGGGGGCGTACGCACAGATACGCAGTATTTT.

With regard to this clonotype: At one end, the junction sequence differs from germline, possibly due to a read error. The chain links TRBV9 to TRBJ2-6, with D possibly being TRBD1 (6 bases). The CDR3 sequence is 15 residues long. Per germline, CDR1 SGDLS and CDR2 YYNGEE. CDR3: CASSVVQGGEDPEAF. CDR3 bases: TGTGCCAGCAGCGTAGTACAGGGTGGCGAGGATCCTGAAGCTTTC.

This chain uses TRBV4-3 with TRBJ1-1; no reliable D call. CDR1 is LGHNA, CDR2 YSLEER, per germline. The CDR3 extends over 14 amino acids. The V end lost 1 base, the J end lost 6 bases, and 12 bases lay between the germline ends. CDR3 region: CASSQGAGSPEAFF. The CDR3 DNA is TGCGCCAGCAGCCAAGGGGCCGGGAGCCCTGAAGCTTTCTTT.

Of note for this clonotype: A much bigger clone sits one base away, suggesting this may be a read error. The chain employs TRBV2 and TRBJ2-5; 13 bases map to TRBD2. The CDR3 extends over 15 amino acids. Germline CDR1 is SNHLY and CDR2 is FYNNEI. The V gene end was trimmed by 6 bases and the J gene end by 3 bases; junction bases not matched to a gene: 4. CDR3: CASRETSGGKETQYF. The DNA for the CDR3 is TGTGCCAGCAGGGAGACTAGCGGGGGGAAAGAGACCCAGTACTTC.

J is TRBJ1-1 and V is TRBV7-6; D may be TRBD1 (6 bases). The germline V gene encodes CDR1 SGHVS and CDR2 FNYEAQ. The CDR3 loop spans 15 amino acids. The V and J ends lost 3 bases and 11 bases respectively, with 22 bases between them. CDR3 nucleotides: TGTGCCAGCAGCTTCCCGCCCGGACAGACTCTGGGGGCTTTCTTT. Its translation: CASSFPPGQTLGAFF.

This chain links TRBV29-1 with TRBJ2-2; 8 bases align to TRBD1. V lost 5 bases, J lost 6 bases, and 5 bases stayed unmatched. CDR3 length: 13 amino acids. CDR1 and CDR2 from the germline V gene are SQVTM and ANQGSEA. CDR3 amino acids: CSVLGQGAGELFF. DNA for the CDR3: TGCAGCGTTCTCGGACAGGGCGCCGGGGAGCTGTTTTTT.

This clonotype was seen many times. This sequence joins TRBV7-8 and TRBJ2-6, with D unresolved. Germline V gives CDR1 SGHVS, CDR2 FQNEAQ. The V gene lost 4 bases and the J gene lost 4 bases, with 8 bases spanning the gap. This CDR3 is 14 amino acids long. The CDR3: CASSWNLGANVLTF. CDR3 sequence (DNA): TGTGCCAGCAGCTGGAATCTAGGGGCCAACGTCCTGACTTTC. Full variable domain (missing parts from reference TRBV7-8 and TRBJ2-6): GAGVSQSPRYKVAKRGQDVALRCDPISGHVSLFWYQQALGQGPEFLTYFQNEAQLDKSGLPSDRFFAERPEGSVSTLKIQRTQQEDSAVYLCASSWNLGANVLTFGAGSRLTVL.

This clonotype was picked up one time. Because it lacks the conserved phenylalanine or tryptophan at the end, this CDR3 is likely a read error. It is unclear where the CDR3 begins or ends on the DNA, so no DNA is shown, and the CDR3 is as TCRdb lists it. This chain uses TRBV7-3 with TRBJ1-4; the table's D call TRBD1 went unverified against the DNA. The germline V gene encodes CDR1 SGHTA and CDR2 FQGTGA. From its first to its last residue, the CDR3 has 10 amino acids. CDR3: CASSHLGQGV.

Concerning this clonotype itself: One end of the junction is discordant with germline, which a read error may explain. V gene TRBV7-3 combines with J gene TRBJ2-7; TRBD1 matches 8 bases. The CDR3 loop spans 16 amino acids. Germline V gene data show CDR1 as SGHTA and CDR2 as FQGTGA. The CDR3 here is CASSQVPDRATYEQYF. The CDR3 DNA is TGCGCCAGCAGCCAAGTCCCGGACAGGGCAACCTACGAGCAGTACTTC.

This clonotype occurred once. A much larger clone differs from this one at a single base, so this may be a read error. The chain is built from TRBV2 and TRBJ2-5, with a possible D match to TRBD1 (5 bases). The germline gives CDR1 SNHLY, CDR2 FYNNEI. The CDR3 consists of 14 residues. The DNA for the CDR3 is TGTGCCAGCAGTGAGGACACTTTCCAAGAGGCCCAGTACTTC. It is translated as CASSEDTFQEAQYF.

This clonotype occurred a few times. V is TRBV19 and J is TRBJ1-5; no definite D call. This CDR3 is built from 16 residues. The ends were cut back, 4 bases at V and 4 bases at J, with 17 bases in the middle. Germline assignment: CDR1 LNHDA and CDR2 SQIVND (reference sequence). CDR3 DNA: TGTGCCAGTAGTAGCACTAGACGGGGAAGAAATCAGCCCCAGCATTTT. The encoded protein is CASSSTRRGRNQPQHF.

The chain recombines TRBV19 with TRBJ2-2, with 12 bases lining up with TRBD2. This CDR3 comprises 19 residues. From germline, CDR1 is LNHDA and CDR2 SQIVND (reference sequence). V shed 4 bases and J 3 bases; nucleotides not matched to a gene: 12. The CDR3 bases are TGTGCCAGTAGTACCTACAGACTAGCGGGAGTGAGGGACACCGGGGAGCTGTTTTTT. Translated: CASSTYRLAGVRDTGELFF.